These 7 T cell receptor beta chains share one sample of origin, sequenced in a study of blood T cell repertoires in COVID-19. Produced via immunoSEQ multiplex PCR; TCRdb's table is partial and in-frame only. The data show under 250,000 clones, around nine tenths seen once. Sequencing input: peripheral blood. The source is a woman aged 55-69 years who had recovered from COVID-19.

V and J are TRBV19 and TRBJ2-2; D remains unclear. Trimming cost V 5 bases and J 4 bases, with 8 bases left between them. CDR1 and CDR2 (germline): LNHDA, SQIVND (reference sequence). The CDR3 runs 13 residues. The CDR3 bases are TGTGCCAGTAGTGCCCAAGCCACCGGGGAGCTGTTTTTT. Protein product: CASSAQATGELFF. Full variable domain (missing parts from reference TRBV19 and TRBJ2-2): DGGITQSPKYLFRKEGQNVTLSCEQNLNHDAMYWYRQDPGQGLRLIYYSQIVNDFQKGDIAEGYSVSREKKESFPLTVTSAQKNPTAFYLCASSAQATGELFFGEGSRLTVL.

This chain connects TRBV6-6 to TRBJ2-5, with 11 bases that match TRBD2. The CDR3 totals 15 residues. V was pared by 3 bases and J by 3 bases, with 3 bases of the junction left unmatched. Per germline, CDR1 MNHNY and CDR2 SVGAGI (reference sequence). DNA for the CDR3: TGTGCCAGCAGTTATAAGGGACTAGCGGAAGAGACCCAGTACTTC. It yields the protein CASSYKGLAEETQYF.

This rearrangement joins TRBV14 to TRBJ2-5, with D possibly TRBD2 on 5 matching bases. The CDR3 totals 14 residues. Between the trimmed V and J ends, which lost 2 bases and 7 bases, there was a span of 14 bases. Germline V gives CDR1 SGHDN, CDR2 FVKESK. CDR3 amino acids: CASSQSSSEGTQYF. The CDR3 DNA is TGTGCCAGCAGCCAAAGTAGCAGCGAGGGGACCCAGTACTTC.

This sequence joins TRBV20-1 and TRBJ2-3; 8 nucleotides agree with TRBD2. The J segment lost 0 bases and the V segment lost 3 bases, leaving 11 bases of the junction unmatched. Germline CDR1 DFQATT, CDR2 SNEGSKA (reference sequence). The CDR3 consists of 17 residues. The chain's CDR3 is CSASSERLATSTDTQYF. CDR3 sequence (DNA): TGCAGTGCTAGTAGCGAGAGACTAGCGACTAGCACAGATACGCAGTATTTT.

The gene calls are TRBV21-1 and TRBJ2-5; the DNA was not compared with TRBD1, the D call given in the table. TRBV21-1 is deemed a pseudogene. The CDR3 covers 14 residues. CDR3 nucleotide sequence: TGTGCCAGCAGCCGGCGGGACAGCCAAGAGACCCAGTACTTC. Translating it yields CASSRRDSQETQYF.

The chain couples TRBV5-4 to TRBJ2-5; TRBD2 is a possible D gene (5 bases). The CDR3 covers 17 residues. With 3 bases removed from V and 2 bases from J, the gap between germline ends came to 20 bases. CDR1 SGHNT and CDR2 YYREEE come from the germline V gene (reference sequence). The CDR3 spells CASSSGRGRGTQETQYF. The CDR3 DNA reads as TGTGCCAGCAGCTCCGGAAGAGGGCGCGGAACACAAGAGACCCAGTACTTC.

This chain joins TRBV6-6 and TRBJ2-1, with 8 bases aligning to TRBD2. The trim removed 7 bases at V and 3 bases at J, leaving 8 bases unmatched. The CDR3 covers 15 residues. Germline V gene lookup returns CDR1 MNHNY and CDR2 SVGAGI (reference sequence). In DNA form, the CDR3 reads TGTGCCAGCACCCAGAGCGGGGGATTCTACAATGAGCAGTTCTTC. Its translation: CASTQSGGFYNEQFF.